The clone carrying this T cell receptor (beta chain) was observed at least ten times. What it binds is not known. These data come from a study of blood T cells in healthy people across ages. Findings and caveats of the study: No one knew whether donors had CMV, which possibly confounded expanded clonotype changes.

Primed by a sample-barcoded 5' primer and a J-beta primer mix, a second PCR proceeded for 7 to 11 cycles. TCRdb reanalysed the 5' RACE reads using MiXCR and keeps one entry per CDR3 protein. This sample has about 1.1 million distinct CDR3 sequences, with roughly two fifths found just once. CDR1 and CDR2 (germline): SGHRS, YFSETQ. This CDR3 region has 14 residues. Between the trimmed V and J ends, which lost 4 bases and 3 bases, there was a span of 13 bases. This clonotype was sampled from a man aged 18 to 35 in good health. V usage is TRBV5-1 and J usage is TRBJ1-2; maybe TRBD1 (5 bases). Sequencing was done on a sample of blood. The CDR3 loop is CASSPTEIYYGYTF. The CDR3 DNA follows: TGCGCCAGCAGCCCGACAGAGATCTACTATGGCTACACCTTC.